The 22 T cell receptor beta chains below all came from one sample that was sequenced in a study of T-cell reconstitution after alpha-beta-depleted transplantation in children. Unique molecular identifiers featured in how the TCRbeta library was prepared. From the PCR reads, TCRdb called clonotypes with MiXCR, one entry per CDR3 protein. This sample yields some 200,000 distinct CDR3 sequences, of which about 6.3% are seen a single time; 3% to 3.5% belongs to the top ten. The specimen was PBMCs from the stem cell graft donor, collected from the stem cell graft. The receptors here all came from a human donor who donated a stem cell graft to a child with Wiskott-Aldrich syndrome.

This clonotype was seen ten or more times. CDR3 DNA: TGTGCCAGCAGCCCCCGGGCAGCGTATGGCTACACCTTC. Translated: CASSPRAAYGYTF. The chain links TRBV25-1 to TRBJ1-2; D is unresolved. Germline values: CDR1 MGHDK, CDR2 SYGVNS. Trimming shortened V by 6 bases and J by 5 bases, and 13 bases separated the two germline ends. This CDR3 comprises 13 residues.

With regard to this clonotype: Possible read error: a much larger clone is one base away. The V call is TRBV24-1, the J call TRBJ2-5; D gene ambiguous. CDR3 length: 12 residues. Germline lookup yields CDR1 KGHDR and CDR2 SFDVKD. Trimming took off 3 bases at V and 5 bases at J, with 6 bases between the two ends. CDR3: CATSDIGETQYF. The CDR3 DNA reads as TGTGCCACCAGTGATATCGGGGAGACCCAGTACTTC.

This clonotype was recorded at least ten times. V gene TRBV19 combines with J gene TRBJ2-7; no definite D call. This CDR3 comprises 12 residues. Trimming stripped 5 bases from V and 2 bases from J, with 7 bases between. In germline, CDR1 is LNHDA, CDR2 SQIVND (reference sequence). The CDR3, as DNA: TGTGCCAGTAGTGCCCCGACCTACGAGCAGTACTTC. Translating it yields CASSAPTYEQYF.

This clonotype appeared many times. The genes are TRBV12-3 or TRBV12-4 and TRBJ2-3; no clear D. Between the trimmed V and J ends, which lost 2 bases and 6 bases, there was a span of 9 bases. This CDR3 is built from 13 residues. This chain's CDR3 is CASSLWAFDTQYF. Written as DNA, the CDR3 is TGTGCCAGCAGTTTATGGGCGTTTGATACGCAGTATTTT.

This clonotype was picked up many times. The chain joins TRBV24-1 to TRBJ2-7; the D is unclear. Germline V gene sequence: CDR1 KGHDR, CDR2 SFDVKD. This CDR3 has 15 residues. With 0 bases removed from V and 5 bases from J, the gap between germline ends came to 13 bases. CDR3 nucleotides: TGTGCCACCAGTGATTTGGACGGGTCACGCCACGAGCAGTACTTC. Translation: CATSDLDGSRHEQYF.

This clonotype was recorded at least ten times. The chain is built from TRBV11-3 and TRBJ2-2; TRBD1 matches at 7 bases. CDR3 length: 14 amino acids. Germline loops: CDR1 SGHNT, CDR2 YENEEA. V was pared by 4 bases and J by 4 bases, with 3 bases of the junction left unmatched. CDR3 coding DNA: TGTGCCAGCAGCTACCGGGACAGCACCGGGGAGCTGTTTTTT. It translates to CASSYRDSTGELFF.

This clonotype was seen at least ten times. For the CDR3, the DNA is TGTGCCATCAGCCAGGACAGGGCCCTCGGGGAGCTGTTTTTT. Its protein is CAISQDRALGELFF. This sequence joins TRBV10-3 and TRBJ2-2, with TRBD1 matching over 8 bases. The V gene's germline CDR1 is ENHRY and CDR2 SYGVKD. The V and J ends lost 6 bases and 7 bases, in that order; junction bases with no gene match: 7. This CDR3 comprises 14 residues.

This sequence joins TRBV7-8 and TRBJ2-7; 9 nucleotides match TRBD1. V was clipped by 1 base and J by 6 bases; unmatched bases: 13. CDR3 size: 17 residues. Germline CDR1 SGHVS, CDR2 FQNEAQ. The CDR3 DNA follows: TGTGCCAGCAGCTTAGAGACAGGGGGGAGGGGGTATGTCGAGCAGTACTTC. Amino acid sequence: CASSLETGGRGYVEQYF.

This clonotype has at least ten counts. V usage is TRBV6-5 and J usage is TRBJ2-7; 7 positions match TRBD2. This CDR3 contains 13 residues. Germline values: CDR1 MNHEY, CDR2 SVGAGI. After removal of 0 bases from V and 7 bases from J, the junction contained 3 bases not matched to a gene. This chain's CDR3 is CASSYSTGGEQYF. DNA of the CDR3: TGTGCCAGCAGTTACTCGACGGGAGGAGAGCAGTACTTC.

This clonotype was seen many times. The CDR3 loop is CASSIAGTDISGANVLTF. The CDR3 nucleotides read TGTGCCAGTAGTATAGCTGGGACGGATATCTCTGGGGCCAACGTCCTGACTTTC. The chain carries TRBV19 and TRBJ2-6; TRBD1 or TRBD2 may be the D gene (5 bases each). This CDR3 region has 18 residues. V lost 1 base and J 0 bases, leaving 13 bases between the germline ends. Germline V gene lookup returns CDR1 LNHDA and CDR2 SQIVND (reference sequence).

V and J are TRBV7-9 and TRBJ2-7; tentative D call: TRBD2 (6 bases). The V and J ends lost 8 bases and 0 bases respectively, with 14 bases between them. This CDR3 contains 14 residues. Germline V gene sequence: CDR1 SEHNR, CDR2 FQNEAQ (reference sequence). The CDR3 loop is CASADAGSSYEQYF. The CDR3 DNA follows: TGTGCCAGCGCCGACGCGGGGAGCTCCTACGAGCAGTACTTC.

Ten or more counts support this clonotype. V usage is TRBV20-1 and J usage is TRBJ2-7; 7 bases are a match to TRBD1. V trimming: 4 bases; J trimming: 2 bases; junction bases outside the gene matches: 8. Germline-derived CDR1 and CDR2 are DFQATT and SNEGSKA (reference sequence). The CDR3 consists of 14 residues. The CDR3 DNA follows: TGCAGTGCTACAGACAGGGCGTCTACCTACGAGCAGTACTTC. It specifies CSATDRASTYEQYF.

In its sample, this clonotype was seen a few times. The rearrangement links TRBV5-1 to TRBJ2-3; the match to TRBD1 covers 7 bases. Per the germline V gene, CDR1 is SGHRS and CDR2 is YFSETQ. Trimming took 0 bases from V and 2 from J; bases not matched to a gene: 3. This CDR3 contains 15 residues. The CDR3 loop reads CASSLGGQFTDTQYF. CDR3 DNA sequence: TGCGCCAGCAGCTTGGGGGGACAGTTCACAGATACGCAGTATTTT.

Only a few counts were recorded for this clonotype. The chain uses TRBV10-1 and TRBJ2-7, with D possibly TRBD2 on 6 matching bases. Germline lookup yields CDR1 WNHNN and CDR2 SYGVQD (reference sequence). The CDR3 spans 14 residues. V lost 3 bases to trimming and J lost 0 bases, with 9 bases between them. CDR3 sequence: CASSDHGSSYEQYF. CDR3 DNA sequence: TGCGCCAGCAGTGATCACGGGAGCTCCTACGAGCAGTACTTC.

This clonotype showed up many times. The chain links TRBV3-1 to TRBJ1-4; D ambiguous. Trimming cost V 3 bases and J 4 bases, with 3 bases left between them. In germline, CDR1 is LGHDT, CDR2 YNNKEL (reference sequence). The CDR3 contains 12 residues. The CDR3 loop is CASSQSNEKLFF. As DNA, the CDR3 is TGTGCCAGCAGCCAGAGTAATGAAAAACTGTTTTTT.

Ten or more counts support this clonotype. This chain uses TRBV29-1 with TRBJ2-1, with 12 bases matching TRBD2. Trimming removed 8 bases from V and 6 bases from J; junction bases left unmatched: 8. Looked up from germline, CDR1 is SQVTM and CDR2 is ANQGSEA. The CDR3 totals 14 residues. CDR3 amino acids: CSLRLAGVTNEQFF. DNA for the CDR3: TGCAGCTTGCGACTAGCGGGGGTTACCAATGAGCAGTTCTTC.

This clonotype was counted many times. The DNA for the CDR3 is TGTGCCACCAGTGATCGATTTTACACTGAAGCTTTCTTT. Amino acid sequence: CATSDRFYTEAFF. This chain uses TRBV24-1 with TRBJ1-1, with D unresolved. CDR3 length: 13 amino acids. The ends were cut back, 3 bases at V and 3 bases at J, with 7 bases in the middle. Germline-derived CDR1 and CDR2 are KGHDR and SFDVKD.

This clonotype was counted many times. The chain links TRBV20-1 to TRBJ1-2; D may be TRBD1 (6 bases). V gave up 6 bases and J gave up 2 bases, with 16 bases separating them. This CDR3 region has 14 residues. Germline V gene data show CDR1 as DFQATT and CDR2 as SNEGSKA (reference sequence). Here the CDR3 reads CSAYTGKDNYGYTF. The CDR3 nucleotides are TGCAGTGCGTACACAGGGAAAGACAACTATGGCTACACCTTC.

This clonotype was detected ten times or more. This sequence joins TRBV29-1 and TRBJ2-1; D is undetermined. Germline-derived CDR1 and CDR2 are SQVTM and ANQGSEA. There are 10 residues in the CDR3. V gave up 5 bases and J gave up 4 bases, with 3 bases separating them. The CDR3 DNA reads TGCAGCGTTTGGTACAATGAGCAGTTCTTC. It yields the protein CSVWYNEQFF.

In this sample, this clonotype turned up many times. This chain connects TRBV12-3 or TRBV12-4 to TRBJ2-7; 10 nucleotides line up with TRBD2. This CDR3 region has 19 residues. With 5 bases clipped from V and 7 bases from J, the junction kept 23 bases outside the gene matches. CDR3: CASSPGGASGRGLRGEQYF. The CDR3 DNA sequence: TGTGCCAGCAGTCCTGGCGGCGCTAGCGGGAGAGGATTGAGGGGGGAGCAGTACTTC.

This clonotype came up many times. The V call is TRBV5-1, the J call TRBJ2-7; the match to TRBD2 covers 11 bases. V was pared by 6 bases and J by 0 bases, with 8 bases of the junction left unmatched. The CDR3 is made up of 16 amino acids. Looked up from germline, CDR1 is SGHRS and CDR2 is YFSETQ. The CDR3: CASTALTSGISYEQYF. The CDR3 bases are TGCGCCAGCACTGCCTTGACTAGCGGGATCTCCTACGAGCAGTACTTC. The full variable domain, rest sourced from reference TRBV5-1 and TRBJ2-7, is KAGVTQTPRYLIKTRGQQVTLSCSPISGHRSVSWYQQTPGQGLQFLFEYFSETQRNKGNFPGRFSGRQFSNSRSEMNVSTLELGDSALYLCASTALTSGISYEQYFGPGTRLTVT.

At least ten counts were recorded for this clonotype. The rearrangement joins TRBV12-3 or TRBV12-4 to TRBJ1-6; 7 bases are shared with TRBD1. The ends lost 6 bases at V and 6 bases at J; junction bases unmatched: 5. The CDR3 covers 14 residues. For the CDR3, the DNA is TGTGCCAGCAGACTAGGGGGCTCTAATTCACCCCTCCACTTT. It encodes CASRLGGSNSPLHF.